The 10 T cell receptor beta chains presented below share a single source sample, sequenced in a study of T cell repertoires in ileal Crohn's disease. The time point was: neoterminal ileum biopsy at postoperative endoscopy, about 6 months after surgery. The assay was immunoSEQ multiplex PCR, and TCRdb's table has in-frame clones only and misses some. The sample shows some 60,000 clones, around nine tenths of them seen only once. Material for sequencing was ileal tissue. The receptors come from an adult with Crohn's disease.

J is TRBJ1-4 and V is TRBV29-1; 7 positions agree with TRBD1. Looked up from germline, CDR1 is SQVTM and CDR2 is ANQGSEA. Losses at the gene ends were 6 bases for V and 1 base for J; bases not matched to a gene: 8. The CDR3 runs 15 residues. CDR3 DNA sequence: TGCAGCGTCCAAACAACAGGGGTAACTAATGAAAAACTGTTTTTT. Amino acids: CSVQTTGVTNEKLFF.

The chain uses TRBV19 and TRBJ2-1; 7 nucleotides match TRBD2. There are 22 residues in the CDR3. Germline assignment: CDR1 LNHDA and CDR2 SQIVND (reference sequence). V gave up 2 bases and J gave up 4 bases; unmatched junction bases: 26. CDR3 bases: TGTGCCAGTAGTATACGTTCGCTTTCCGGGACTATCTTCACATCCCGATACAATGAGCAGTTCTTC. Protein product: CASSIRSLSGTIFTSRYNEQFF.

The CDR3 DNA is TGTGCCAGCAGTTCCAACCAGGGGGCAACTGAAGCTTTCTTT. This sequence encodes CASSSNQGATEAFF. V is TRBV6-1 and J is TRBJ1-1, with 8 bases fitting TRBD1. With 5 bases clipped from V and 5 bases from J, the junction kept 7 bases outside the gene matches. This CDR3 spans 14 amino acids. Germline lookup yields CDR1 MNHNS and CDR2 SASEGT.

This rearrangement joins TRBV5-1 to TRBJ2-2; TRBD2 might be the D (5 bases). V gave up 2 bases and J gave up 4 bases, with 6 bases separating them. This CDR3 has 13 residues. Germline assignment: CDR1 SGHRS and CDR2 YFSETQ. The CDR3 sequence: CASSFTSTGELFF. The CDR3 DNA reads as TGCGCCAGCAGCTTTACTAGCACCGGGGAGCTGTTTTTT.

This chain uses TRBV4-1 with TRBJ1-2; TRBD1 matches at 9 bases. Losses at the gene ends were 2 bases for V and 4 bases for J; bases not matched to a gene: 5. This CDR3 is 15 amino acids long. Germline V gene sequence: CDR1 MGHRA, CDR2 YSYEKL. CDR3 DNA sequence: TGCGCCAGCAGCCAATTCGGGACAGGGCGCTATGGCTACACCTTC. Protein product: CASSQFGTGRYGYTF.

This sequence joins TRBV29-1 and TRBJ2-1; TRBD1 matches at 9 bases. The junction had 11 bases not matched to a gene; V was cut back by 4 bases and J by 7 bases. Germline V gives CDR1 SQVTM, CDR2 ANQGSEA. The CDR3 extends over 15 amino acids. The DNA for the CDR3 is TGCAGCGTTGCTCTAACGGGACAGGGAAGGAATGAGCAGTTCTTC. Protein product: CSVALTGQGRNEQFF.

The chain is built from TRBV9 and TRBJ1-1, with TRBD1 as a possible D gene (5 bases). From germline, CDR1 is SGDLS and CDR2 YYNGEE. V shed 0 bases and J shed 5 bases, with 8 bases lying between them. The CDR3 is 13 residues long. In DNA form, the CDR3 reads TGTGCCAGCAGCGTAGGTCAGGGAACTGAAGCTTTCTTT. Protein product: CASSVGQGTEAFF.

CDR3: CASSHSTGIREQYV. CDR3 nucleotides: TGTGCCAGCAGCCACTCGACAGGGATTCGGGAGCAGTACGTC. This chain connects TRBV7-8 to TRBJ2-7, with 7 bases aligning to TRBD1. This CDR3 contains 14 residues. V gave up 5 bases and J gave up 7 bases; unmatched junction bases: 11. Germline CDR1 and CDR2: SGHVS and FQNEAQ.

The chain employs TRBV28 and TRBJ2-7; D unresolved. Trimming removed 7 bases at V and 0 bases at J, with 10 bases between. This CDR3 is 13 amino acids long. CDR1 MDHEN and CDR2 SYDVKM come from the germline V gene. DNA for the CDR3: TGTGCCAGCATGAGGCCAAGCTCCTACGAGCAGTACTTC. Translating gives CASMRPSSYEQYF.

This clone has only one observation. The J gene is TRBJ2-2, the V gene TRBV19; 9 nucleotides match TRBD1. Looked up from germline, CDR1 is LNHDA and CDR2 is SQIVND (reference sequence). J lost 5 bases, V lost 8 bases, and 6 bases had no gene match. The CDR3 consists of 14 residues. The CDR3 DNA sequence: TGTGCCAGTCGGACAGGGGTTGCGACCGGGGAGCTGTTTTTT. Its translation is CASRTGVATGELFF.